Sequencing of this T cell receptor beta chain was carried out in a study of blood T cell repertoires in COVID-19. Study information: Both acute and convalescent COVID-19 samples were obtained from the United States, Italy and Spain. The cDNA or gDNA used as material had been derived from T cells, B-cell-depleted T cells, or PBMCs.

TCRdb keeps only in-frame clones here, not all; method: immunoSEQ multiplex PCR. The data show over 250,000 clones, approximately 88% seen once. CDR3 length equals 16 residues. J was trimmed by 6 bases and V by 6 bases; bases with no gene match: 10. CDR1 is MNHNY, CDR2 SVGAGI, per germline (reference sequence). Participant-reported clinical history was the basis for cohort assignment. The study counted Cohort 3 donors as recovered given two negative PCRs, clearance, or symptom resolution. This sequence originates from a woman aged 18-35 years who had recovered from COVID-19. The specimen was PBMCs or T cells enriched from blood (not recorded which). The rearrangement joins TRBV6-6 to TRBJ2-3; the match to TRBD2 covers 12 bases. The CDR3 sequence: CASSLRLAGEMDTQYF. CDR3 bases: TGTGCCAGCAGCCTCAGACTAGCGGGAGAAATGGATACGCAGTATTTT.